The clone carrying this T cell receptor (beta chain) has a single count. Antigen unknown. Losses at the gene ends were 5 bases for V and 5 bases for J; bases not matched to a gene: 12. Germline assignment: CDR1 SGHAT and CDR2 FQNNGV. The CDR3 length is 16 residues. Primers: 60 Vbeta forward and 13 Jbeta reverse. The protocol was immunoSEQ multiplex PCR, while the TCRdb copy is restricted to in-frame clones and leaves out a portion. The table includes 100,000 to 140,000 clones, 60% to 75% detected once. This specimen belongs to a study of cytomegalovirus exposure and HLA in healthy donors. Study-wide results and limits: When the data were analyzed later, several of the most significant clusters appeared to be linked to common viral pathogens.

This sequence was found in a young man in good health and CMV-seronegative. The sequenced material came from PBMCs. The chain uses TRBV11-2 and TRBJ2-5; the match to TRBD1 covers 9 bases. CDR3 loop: CASSVQGARGDETQYF. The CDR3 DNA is TGTGCCAGCAGCGTACAGGGGGCGCGGGGTGACGAGACCCAGTACTTC.